Below are 9 T cell receptor beta chains sequenced from a single sample in a study of T cell repertoires in cytomegalovirus infection. TCRdb reprocessed the reads with MiXCR, giving one entry per CDR3 protein. There are 350,000 to 450,000 distinct CDR3 sequences in the sample; 15% to 20% occur only once, and around 9.3% lies in the top ten. Input material: PBMCs. The receptors were gathered from a human donor in good health (CMV status not recorded). Some clones in this sample may be carry-over from other donors' samples.

V is TRBV7-8 and J is TRBJ2-7, with 12 bases matching TRBD2. V gave up 4 bases and J gave up 2 bases; unmatched junction bases: 12. CDR3 length: 18 residues. Germline V lookup: CDR1 SGHVS, CDR2 FQNEAQ. CDR3: CASSSGGLAGGVAYEQYF. As DNA, the CDR3 is TGTGCCAGCAGCTCAGGGGGGCTAGCGGGGGGGGTTGCCTACGAGCAGTACTTC.

As for this clonotype: This could be a read error, since a much larger clone is one nucleotide away. The CDR3 does not end in the conserved phenylalanine or tryptophan, so this is likely a read error. This sequence joins TRBV12-3 or TRBV12-4 and TRBJ1-2; 8 bases line up with TRBD1. V lost 7 bases and J lost 7; bases outside the gene matches: 14. The CDR3 runs 15 residues. CDR3 protein: CASTLRTGFLFGYTS. The CDR3 bases are TGTGCCAGCACCCTTCGGACAGGGTTTCTTTTTGGCTACACCTCC.

This clonotype was observed a few times. The chain carries TRBV5-1 and TRBJ1-1, with D maybe TRBD1 (6 bases). V was pared by 0 bases and J by 3 bases, with 9 bases between. Looked up from germline, CDR1 is SGHRS and CDR2 is YFSETQ. The CDR3 extends over 14 amino acids. The CDR3 loop is CASSLDRADTEAFF. The DNA for the CDR3 is TGCGCCAGCAGCTTGGACAGGGCCGACACTGAAGCTTTCTTT.

This clonotype appeared many times. The V and J genes are TRBV12-5 and TRBJ2-2, with a weak D call TRBD2 (7 bases). CDR1 LGHNT and CDR2 FRNRAP come from the germline V gene. The V end lost 0 bases, the J end lost 5 bases, and 16 bases lay between the germline ends. The CDR3 runs to 17 residues. DNA of the CDR3: TGTGCTAGTGGTTTGGTACTGCAGGGGAGGGATACCGGGGAGCTGTTTTTT. Encoded protein: CASGLVLQGRDTGELFF.

V usage is TRBV10-2 and J usage is TRBJ1-2; TRBD1 aligns across 8 bases. The CDR3 consists of 17 residues. V shed 5 bases and J 6 bases; nucleotides not matched to a gene: 17. The V gene's germline CDR1 is WSHSY and CDR2 SAAADI. The CDR3 loop reads CASSLMTGTGFFNGYTF. CDR3 coding DNA: TGCGCCAGCAGTCTGATGACCGGGACAGGCTTTTTTAATGGCTACACCTTC.

The V call is TRBV9, the J call TRBJ2-2; possible D gene TRBD1, 5 bases. V lost 0 bases and J 6 bases, leaving 15 bases between the germline ends. The CDR3 has 16 amino acids. Germline-derived CDR1 and CDR2 are SGDLS and YYNGEE. The CDR3 loop is CASSVGPGMSAGELFF. Here the CDR3 DNA reads TGTGCCAGCAGCGTAGGTCCAGGGATGTCTGCCGGGGAGCTGTTTTTT.

This chain uses TRBV29-1 with TRBJ2-1; D unresolved. Germline CDR1 and CDR2: SQVTM and ANQGSEA. The CDR3 is made up of 13 amino acids. The germline V and J ends were trimmed by 4 bases and 3 bases, with 10 bases remaining between them. The CDR3 sequence is CSVGARSYNEQFF. DNA for the CDR3: TGCAGCGTTGGTGCTAGGAGCTACAATGAGCAGTTCTTC.

The chain joins TRBV2 to TRBJ2-1, with TRBD1 matching 7 bases. The germline V gene encodes CDR1 SNHLY and CDR2 FYNNEI. J lost 15 bases, V lost 6 bases, and 8 bases had no gene match. This CDR3 is built from 11 residues. CDR3 coding DNA: TGTGCCAGCAGCCTTAGGCAGGGGGTGTTCTTC. Residues: CASSLRQGVFF.

This chain connects TRBV20-1 to TRBJ1-1; D gene unclear. CDR3 size: 11 residues. Germline lookup yields CDR1 DFQATT and CDR2 SNEGSKA (reference sequence). CDR3: CRADPGIGAFF. For the CDR3, the DNA is TGCAGGGCGGACCCTGGGATTGGAGCTTTCTTT.